The entry below gives a single T cell receptor (beta chain) sequence along with its context. The data were taken from a study of T cells in tuberculosis. Generated by immunoSEQ multiplex PCR, the TCRdb table keeps only in-frame clones and is missing some. Found here are approximately 49,000 clones, around 96% of them singletons; the top ten hold over 1.1%. The CDR3 contains 18 residues. Germline V CDR1 and CDR2: SGHRS, YFSETQ. V lost 3 bases and J lost 0; bases outside the gene matches: 7. Time point in this sample: new active TB diagnosis, blood taken before or within 7 days of starting treatment. The V gene is TRBV5-1, the J gene TRBJ2-3; 13 bases are a match to TRBD2. Sample: PBMCs, taken at tuberculosis diagnosis. This TCR was sampled from an adult with tuberculosis. The DNA for the CDR3 is TGCGCCAGCAGCTCCGGACTAGCGGGAGCCCCTAGCACAGATACGCAGTATTTT. It encodes CASSSGLAGAPSTDTQYF.